This T cell receptor beta chain was recovered during a study of blood T cell repertoires in COVID-19. The overall study: Samples came from the United States, Italy and Spain, spanning acute and convalescent COVID-19. PBMCs, B-cell-depleted T cells, or T cells were the source of the cDNA or gDNA that made up the material.

Germline CDR1 is MNHEY and CDR2 is SMNVEV (reference sequence). The V gene end was trimmed by 5 bases and the J gene end by 6 bases; junction bases not matched to a gene: 9. The CDR3 runs to 14 residues. Original processing notes: Using reference gene primer amplification, nucleated cell counts were estimated. Measured with immunoSEQ multiplex PCR; TCRdb has only the in-frame clones, and not every one. V and J calls and clone size are those listed in that table; D and trimming were worked out from the DNA. The sample shows more than 150,000 clones, about 84% of them seen only once. The specimen sequenced was peripheral blood. The chain joins TRBV27 to TRBJ1-1, with 7 bases that match TRBD1. This sequence was found in a human donor in a cohort sampled during active COVID-19. CDR3 sequence reads: CASSGRQGGPEAFF. CDR3 sequence (DNA): TGTGCCAGCAGTGGACGACAGGGCGGTCCTGAAGCTTTCTTT.